The present T cell receptor beta chain was sequenced within a study of CD8+ T cells in alopecia areata. The CDR3 loop spans 12 amino acids. Trimming took off 3 bases at V and 0 bases at J, with 6 bases between the two ends. Germline V gene data show CDR1 as GTSNPN and CDR2 as SVGIG (reference sequence). In the case of this clone: The same CDR3 arises from other DNA sequences in this sample as well.

Treatment of the sample: oral pan-JAK inhibitor, 5-10 mg twice daily. Extracted from the samples, RNA was reverse transcribed into cDNA to serve as the sequencing template. Generated by immunoSEQ multiplex PCR, the TCRdb table keeps only in-frame clones and is missing some. The sample records 100,000 to 150,000 clones, roughly 63% being singletons. The rearrangement joins TRBV30 to TRBJ2-7, with D perhaps being TRBD1 or TRBD2 (5 bases each). The TCR was taken from a human donor with alopecia areata. The sequenced sample was CD8+ T cells sorted from blood, obtained at week 4, from a patient treated with tofacitinib. CDR3 sequence reads: CAWRGDSYEQYF. Here the CDR3 DNA reads TGTGCCTGGAGGGGGGACTCCTACGAGCAGTACTTC.